These T cell receptor beta chains were read from a single sample in a study of shared clonotypes between healthy human individuals. TCRdb's copy holds only in-frame clones and misses some; the assay was immunoSEQ multiplex PCR. Here the sample spans approximately 500,000 clones, almost 80% being singletons. Material for sequencing was PBMCs. Source of these receptors: a woman in her thirties or forties in good health. Some clones in this sample may be carry-over from other donors' samples. CDR3s include the opening cysteine and the closing phenylalanine or tryptophan. The order of the fields is V gene, clone size, CDR3 protein. Some rows mark clone size as missing; the rest say once, few, many or name a class of expanded clone.

TRBV27	.	CASSPNPPAGPIALNTDTQYF
TRBV6-1	.	CASSHAMLEDTQYF
TRBV7-2	.	CASSFNPAGVSNEQFF
TRBV6-5	.	CASSLGAGVVHEQYF
TRBV29-1	.	CSVAGTGNEKLFF
TRBV6-1	.	CASSEVQNTIYF
TRBV7-9	.	CASSLGPDRGGYTF
TRBV19	.	CASRRDGGNTEAFF
TRBV28	.	CASSFPGGGGYEQFF
TRBV7-2	.	CASSHARGSGNTIYF
TRBV10-1	.	CASSESKGTNEAFF
TRBV7-9	few	CASSFYGLAGGKGELFF
TRBV9	.	CASSAGGGHPGDEQFF
TRBV18	.	CASSPRGRGVYSNQPQHF
TRBV5-8	.	CASSFTGAGVIQPQHF
TRBV9	.	CASSVRQTGGVNTDTQYF
TRBV28	few	CASSPTLLAGGQETQYF
TRBV5-1	.	CASSLSTGPETQYF
TRBV4-3	.	CASSPGGWNEQFF
TRBV5-1	.	CASSLEPLGTGTDTQYF
TRBV27	.	CASSFASGYEQYF
TRBV10-3	.	CAISLHNSGANVLTF